A single sample gave rise to the 9 T cell receptor beta chains below, sequenced in a study of blood T cells in healthy people across ages. A second PCR of roughly 7 to 11 cycles used a sample-barcoded 5' primer and a J-beta primer mix. TCRdb recomputed calls from the 5' RACE reads with MiXCR, one row per CDR3 protein. The top ten clones hold 9.5% to 13% of a sample with about 930,000 distinct CDR3 sequences, almost 30% of them seen once. These records were also assigned to another study, of T cells of mothers and their children.

Sequencing used blood. These receptors all stem from a woman aged 40 to 55 in good health.

A few counts support this clonotype. The rearrangement uses TRBV5-1 and TRBJ2-2; D is possibly TRBD1 (5 bases). Trimming left V 4 bases short and J 7 bases short, with 11 bases between. The CDR3 spans 13 residues. The germline CDR1 and CDR2 sequences are SGHRS and YFSETQ. The CDR3 here is CASSLGQGGELFF. Written as DNA, the CDR3 is TGCGCCAGCAGCCTCGGTCAGGGCGGGGAGCTGTTTTTT.

This clonotype was picked up a small number of times. This may stem from a read error, because a much larger clone lies one nucleotide away. The V call is TRBV20-1, the J call TRBJ2-4, with D possibly being TRBD2 (5 bases). The J call is doubtful: the DNA matches TRBJ2-7 better. CDR1 and CDR2 (germline): DFQATT, SNEGSKA (reference sequence). CDR3 length: 15 residues. The CDR3 DNA follows: TGCAGTGCTAGAAGAGCCAGACGGGGTGAGGACGAGCAGTACTTC. Its translation: CSARRARRGEDEQYF.

This clonotype occurred once. The chain couples TRBV28 to TRBJ2-5; a possible D gene is TRBD2 (6 bases). CDR1 MDHEN and CDR2 SYDVKM come from the germline V gene. The CDR3 totals 17 residues. V was clipped by 4 bases and J by 3 bases, with 21 bases between them. The chain's CDR3 is CASSSTTAHTGEETQYF. The CDR3 region has the DNA TGTGCCAGCAGTTCTACGACAGCCCATACGGGGGAAGAGACCCAGTACTTC. Based on the CDR3 plus reference TRBV28 and TRBJ2-5, the full variable domain is DVKVTQSSRYLVKRTGEKVFLECVQDMDHENMFWYRQDPGLGLRLIYFSYDVKMKEKGDIPEGYSVSREKKERFSLILESASTNQTSMYLCASSSTTAHTGEETQYFGPGTRLLVL.

This chain uses TRBV4-1 with TRBJ1-4, with D uncertain. The V and J ends lost 6 bases and 8 bases respectively, with 22 bases between them. Germline values: CDR1 MGHRA, CDR2 YSYEKL. CDR3 length: 16 residues. The CDR3 DNA is TGCGCCAGCAGGTACCAGACGGACTCTCCGTGGGAAAAACTGTTTTTT. Translated: CASRYQTDSPWEKLFF.

This clonotype was observed at least ten times. V is TRBV20-1 and J is TRBJ1-2; D gene uncertain. The germline V gene encodes CDR1 DFQATT and CDR2 SNEGSKA (reference sequence). The CDR3 length is 11 residues. Deletions cut 4 bases from V and 4 bases from J, with 7 bases between. The CDR3 sequence: CSATTGYGYTF. The CDR3 region has the DNA TGCAGTGCTACCACGGGCTATGGCTACACCTTC.

The chain employs TRBV20-1 and TRBJ1-1; D gene unclear. The CDR3 contains 12 residues. Looked up from germline, CDR1 is DFQATT and CDR2 is SNEGSKA (reference sequence). V was shortened by 3 bases and J by 1 base, with 6 bases between the two germline ends. The CDR3 DNA reads as TGCAGTGCTAGGCCAAAGAACACTGAAGCTTTCTTT. It specifies CSARPKNTEAFF.

The chain couples TRBV20-1 to TRBJ2-3, with a weak D call TRBD2 (5 bases). Germline lookup yields CDR1 DFQATT and CDR2 SNEGSKA (reference sequence). Trimming took 6 bases from V and 4 from J, leaving 8 bases between them. The CDR3 is 11 amino acids. The CDR3 sequence is CSASGSDTQYF. CDR3 DNA: TGCAGTGCCAGCGGCTCAGATACGCAGTATTTT.

V gene TRBV12-3 or TRBV12-4 combines with J gene TRBJ2-3, with a possible D match to TRBD2 (5 bases). V was clipped by 3 bases and J by 6 bases, with 13 bases between them. The CDR3 totals 14 residues. In DNA, the CDR3 is TGTGCCAGCAGTTTTACTAGACCGGGTGATACGCAGTATTTT. Residues: CASSFTRPGDTQYF.

The chain is built from TRBV7-2 and TRBJ2-3; D might be TRBD2 (6 bases). The CDR3 spans 16 residues. CDR1 and CDR2 from the germline V gene are SGHTA and FQGNSA. The V end was cut by 5 bases, the J end by 4 bases, with 19 bases between. The CDR3 nucleotides are TGTGCCAGCAGCCTCACGGGCGGGGTGGGCTCAGATACGCAGTATTTT. Protein sequence: CASSLTGGVGSDTQYF.